These T cell receptor beta chains were read from a single sample in a study of blood T cell repertoires in COVID-19. Profiled with immunoSEQ multiplex PCR; TCRdb holds only in-frame clones, not every one. The sample shows roughly 100,000 clones, around 90% of them seen only once. Sequencing was performed on peripheral blood. The receptors come from a woman in her 50s with COVID-19, enrolled during active disease. Both conserved end residues are part of each CDR3. A D gene is named only where the DNA matches it firmly. Clone size, where shown, is once, few, many, or a class for clones that have expanded.

j_call clone_size v_call d_call cdr3_aa cdr3_nt
TRBJ1-2 - TRBV9 - CASSGGQGYGYTF TGTGCCAGCAGCGGAGGACAAGGCTATGGCTACACCTTC
TRBJ2-2 few TRBV9 TRBD1 CASSCGGQGCTGELFF TGTGCCAGCAGCTGCGGAGGACAGGGCTGCACCGGGGAGCTGTTTTTT
TRBJ2-3 - TRBV5-5 - CASSWDIGTDTQYF TGTGCCAGCAGTTGGGACATCGGCACAGATACGCAGTATTTT
TRBJ2-1 - TRBV7-3 TRBD1 CASSLRQGPYNEQFF TGTGCCAGCAGCTTAAGACAGGGCCCCTACAATGAGCAGTTCTTC
TRBJ1-5 - TRBV28 - CASKGRTYQPQHF TGTGCCAGCAAGGGGAGGACCTATCAGCCCCAGCATTTT
TRBJ1-6 few TRBV2 TRBD1 CASSGLAGGTYNSPLHF TGTGCCAGCAGTGGCCTTGCAGGGGGGACCTATAATTCACCCCTCCACTTT
TRBJ1-1 few TRBV10-1 - CASQIEAFF TGCGCCAGCCAGATCGAAGCTTTCTTT
TRBJ2-7 - TRBV18 TRBD1 CASSPPTGGLYEQYF TGTGCCAGCTCACCACCGACAGGGGGCCTCTACGAGCAGTACTTC
TRBJ1-6 - TRBV7-2 TRBD1 CASSLAGGASYNSPLHF TGTGCCAGCAGCTTAGCAGGGGGCGCTTCCTATAATTCACCCCTCCACTTT
TRBJ2-1 - TRBV7-2 - CASSPVGRRNEQFF TGTGCCAGCAGCCCAGTGGGGAGGCGGAATGAGCAGTTCTTC
TRBJ1-1 - TRBV3-1/TRBV3-2 TRBD1 CASSSWDRNTEAFF TGTGCCAGCAGCTCCTGGGACAGGAACACTGAAGCTTTCTTT
TRBJ2-3 - TRBV7-2 TRBD2 CASSSGLAGTDTQYF TGTGCCAGCAGCTCCGGACTAGCCGGCACAGATACGCAGTATTTT
TRBJ2-3 - TRBV3-1/TRBV3-2 TRBD2 CASSHPGTSGGAADTQYF TGTGCCAGCAGCCATCCCGGGACTAGCGGGGGGGCCGCAGATACGCAGTATTTT
TRBJ1-1 - TRBV29-1 TRBD1 CSVFRGLNTEAFF TGCAGCGTTTTCAGGGGGCTGAACACTGAAGCTTTCTTT
TRBJ1-4 - TRBV7-2 - CASSPQVGRGNEKLFF TGTGCCAGCAGCCCCCAGGTGGGCAGGGGTAATGAAAAACTGTTTTTT
TRBJ1-1 - TRBV5-4 - CASSRATEAFF TGTGCCAGCAGCAGAGCCACTGAAGCTTTCTTT
TRBJ2-2 - TRBV24-1 TRBD2 CATSETPLMAGDNTGELFF TGTGCCACCAGTGAGACCCCACTAATGGCGGGGGATAACACCGGGGAGCTGTTTTTT
TRBJ2-3 once TRBV5-4 TRBD2 CASSLARGSAGVPLDTQYF TGTGCCAGCAGCTTGGCAAGAGGTTCGGCGGGGGTACCGTTGGATACGCAGTATTTT
TRBJ2-5 once TRBV9 - CASSVGGGEQETQYF TGTGCCAGCAGCGTGGGGGGAGGAGAACAAGAGACCCAGTACTTC
TRBJ2-1 - TRBV7-9 TRBD2 CASSWSGGAYNEQFF TGTGCCAGCAGCTGGAGCGGGGGGGCCTACAATGAGCAGTTCTTC
TRBJ2-2 - TRBV10-3 - CAISEASVNTGELFF TGTGCCATCAGTGAAGCTAGCGTGAACACCGGGGAGCTGTTTTTT
TRBJ1-5 - TRBV19 TRBD1 CASTNLGQSLDQPQHF TGTGCCAGTACCAACCTGGGACAGAGTCTAGATCAGCCCCAGCATTTT
TRBJ1-5 few TRBV6-5 - CASSPVSGNQPQHF TGTGCCAGCAGTCCGGTGTCGGGCAATCAGCCCCAGCATTTT
TRBJ2-1 - TRBV5-1 - CASSLGQLGNEQFF TGCGCCAGCAGCTTGGGACAACTAGGCAATGAGCAGTTCTTC
TRBJ2-7 - TRBV11-3 - CASSFEEAGASYEQYF TGTGCCAGCAGCTTCGAAGAGGCGGGGGCCTCCTACGAGCAGTACTTC
TRBJ2-5 - TRBV5-5 TRBD1 CASSFGTVGETQYF TGTGCCAGCAGCTTCGGGACAGTGGGAGAGACCCAGTACTTC
TRBJ1-1 - TRBV30 - CAWNPTENTEAFF TGTGCCTGGAACCCGACAGAGAACACTGAAGCTTTCTTT
TRBJ2-7 - TRBV10-3 TRBD2 CAISESQGTSGAGEQYF TGTGCCATCAGTGAGTCTCAAGGGACTAGCGGGGCCGGGGAGCAGTACTTC
TRBJ1-4 - TRBV3-1/TRBV3-2 - CASSQSIPGTSYEKLFF TGTGCCAGCAGCCAATCGATACCCGGGACATCTTATGAAAAACTGTTTTTT
TRBJ2-3 - TRBV19 - CASSIDGHKGPKDTQYF TGTGCCAGTAGTATCGACGGACATAAAGGGCCCAAAGATACGCAGTATTTT
TRBJ2-1 once TRBV25-1 - CASSESLIEAYNEQFF TGTGCCAGCAGTGAATCCCTAATAGAGGCCTACAATGAGCAGTTCTTC
TRBJ2-3 - TRBV30 - CAWTKGFTDTQYF TGTGCCTGGACTAAGGGGTTCACAGATACGCAGTATTTT